This passage covers 17 T cell receptor beta chains from one sample sequenced in a study of molecular identifiers for immune sequencing clone quantification listed by TCRdb under 2018. The library was produced with PCR. Sequenced on a NextSeq 500. Through fastp at Q25 and MiXCR, TCRdb rebuilt clones from the public reads, retaining in-frame beta chains. Duplicate CDR3 protein sequences are folded into a single record with the most common DNA and genes. The sample table contains hundreds of thousands of distinct CDR3 sequences; only one count was recorded for roughly 24% of them. Of the sample, about 0.71% is held by the ten largest clones. The sample consisted of naive CD8+ T cells from blood, with Jurkat cell RNA spiked in. Read against the paper, the sample's cell subset or site label means: FACS-sorted CD8+CD4-CCR7+CD45RA+ naive T cells. These receptors were taken from a human donor in good health. Some libraries in this study had Jurkat cell RNA spiked in.

The chain uses TRBV4-1 and TRBJ2-7; 7 nucleotides align to TRBD1. Germline V gene data show CDR1 as MGHRA and CDR2 as YSYEKL. Trimming cost V 1 base and J 2 bases; bases outside gene matches: 14. The CDR3 spans 18 residues. CDR3 loop: CASSQGWVGTEVPYEQYF. CDR3 nucleotides: TGCGCCAGCAGCCAAGGGTGGGTCGGGACAGAGGTCCCCTACGAGCAGTACTTC.

Worth noting for this clonotype: A much larger clone is a single base away; this may be a read error. The J gene is TRBJ2-1, the V gene TRBV5-1; 16 bases fit TRBD2. Germline-derived CDR1 and CDR2 are SGHRS and YFSETQ. The CDR3 consists of 20 residues. The CDR3 nucleotides read TGCCCCAGCAGCGGAGCCGGGACTAGCGGGAGGGACAGCTCCTACAATGAGCAGTTCTTC. This translates into CPSSGAGTSGRDSSYNEQFF.

The rearrangement uses TRBV6-5 and TRBJ2-7; 9 bases align to TRBD1. Germline lookup yields CDR1 MNHEY and CDR2 SVGAGI. V gave up 5 bases and J gave up 5 bases; unmatched junction bases: 7. The CDR3 is 14 amino acids. The CDR3 sequence: CASSRDRVYHEQYF. The CDR3 bases are TGTGCCAGCAGTCGGGACAGGGTTTACCACGAGCAGTACTTC.

In this sample, this clonotype turned up many times. This chain uses TRBV7-8 with TRBJ1-1; D is undetermined. V lost 1 base, J lost 3 bases, and 9 bases lay in between. The germline V gene encodes CDR1 SGHVS and CDR2 FQNEAQ. The CDR3 has 14 residues. The CDR3 region is CASSLDPADTEAFF. CDR3 in DNA: TGTGCCAGCAGCTTAGATCCGGCGGACACTGAAGCTTTCTTT.

The chain joins TRBV5-1 to TRBJ1-6, with 7 positions matching TRBD1. This CDR3 comprises 13 residues. The germline CDR1 and CDR2 sequences are SGHRS and YFSETQ. V gave up 2 bases and J gave up 18 bases; unmatched junction bases: 11. CDR3 bases: TGCGCCAGCAGCTTAGACAGGGTAGCATCCCCCCACTTT. It yields the protein CASSLDRVASPHF.

V gene TRBV10-3 combines with J gene TRBJ2-7; 8 positions agree with TRBD1. The CDR3 totals 16 residues. V was pared by 2 bases and J by 2 bases, with 8 bases of the junction left unmatched. Germline V gene lookup returns CDR1 ENHRY and CDR2 SYGVKD. The CDR3 region is CAISEGRTGLAYEQYF. For the CDR3, the DNA is TGTGCCATCAGTGAGGGGCGGACAGGGCTTGCCTACGAGCAGTACTTC.

The sample holds many counts of this clonotype. This chain uses TRBV19 with TRBJ1-1; D unresolved. The CDR3 sequence is 12 residues long. Per germline, CDR1 LNHDA and CDR2 SQIVND (reference sequence). Trimming pared 9 bases from V and 6 bases from J, leaving 14 bases between. CDR3 amino acids: CASEGRLSEAFF. Written as DNA, the CDR3 is TGTGCCAGCGAAGGCCGACTTTCTGAAGCTTTCTTT.

This clonotype was recorded at least ten times. V gene TRBV18 combines with J gene TRBJ1-1; no clear D gene. The CDR3 contains 12 residues. V was pared by 1 base and J by 6 bases, with 6 bases between. The germline gives CDR1 KGHSH, CDR2 LQKENI. CDR3: CASSPQAPEAFF. The CDR3 DNA sequence: TGTGCCAGCTCACCACAGGCCCCTGAAGCTTTCTTT.

About this clonotype: A much larger clone sits a single nucleotide away, making a read error possible. The V gene is TRBV12-3 or TRBV12-4, the J gene TRBJ2-5; D possibly uses TRBD1 or TRBD2 (5 bases each). This CDR3 is built from 16 residues. V was clipped by 5 bases and J by 3 bases, with 19 bases between them. In DNA, the CDR3 is TGTGCCAGCAGTGCATCCGGGGCGCGGGCCAAAGAGACCCAGTACTTC. It codes for CASSASGARAKETQYF.

The chain employs TRBV11-2 and TRBJ2-7, with 7 positions matching TRBD1. Germline lookup yields CDR1 SGHAT and CDR2 FQNNGV. V was clipped by 2 bases and J by 2 bases; unmatched bases: 6. This CDR3 comprises 15 residues. The CDR3 is CASSLLRDRAYEQYF. The CDR3 nucleotides are TGTGCCAGCAGCTTACTCCGGGACAGAGCCTACGAGCAGTACTTC.

This clonotype was picked up a small number of times. V is TRBV19 and J is TRBJ2-1; the D is unclear. V was shortened by 3 bases and J by 3 bases, with 9 bases between the two germline ends. The CDR3 runs 14 residues. Germline lookup yields CDR1 LNHDA and CDR2 SQIVND (reference sequence). The CDR3 spells CASSMIVSYNEQFF. The DNA for the CDR3 is TGTGCCAGTAGTATGATAGTCAGCTACAATGAGCAGTTCTTC.

The chain carries TRBV10-2 and TRBJ2-3; possible D gene TRBD2, 7 bases. Looked up from germline, CDR1 is WSHSY and CDR2 is SAAADI. The CDR3 covers 15 residues. The V end lost 0 bases, the J end lost 1 base, and 8 bases lay between the germline ends. In DNA form, the CDR3 reads TGCGCCAGCAGTGAGTCGGGGGGGCGCACAGATACGCAGTATTTT. Amino acid sequence: CASSESGGRTDTQYF.

Remarks on this clonotype: This sequence may be a read error, since a much larger clone differs from it by one base. The chain is built from TRBV6-5 and TRBJ2-7; TRBD2 might be the D (6 bases). This CDR3 has 15 residues. Germline-derived CDR1 and CDR2 are MNHEY and SVGAGI. The germline V and J ends were trimmed by 4 bases and 4 bases, with 17 bases remaining between them. DNA for the CDR3: TGTGCCAGCAGTTGCCTAGACGGGAGTAGTTACGAGCAGTACTTC. Translated: CASSCLDGSSYEQYF.

V is TRBV19 and J is TRBJ2-7; possibly TRBD2 for D (5 bases). Trimming took off 0 bases at V and 1 base at J, with 13 bases between the two ends. The CDR3 covers 16 residues. Looked up from germline, CDR1 is LNHDA and CDR2 is SQIVND (reference sequence). CDR3 protein: CASSIDYGLQSYEQYF. The DNA of the CDR3 is TGTGCCAGTAGTATAGACTACGGACTTCAATCCTACGAGCAGTACTTC.

Details on this clonotype: A much larger clone lies one base from this, so it may be a read error. This chain links TRBV28 with TRBJ2-1, with TRBD2 matching over 12 bases. V lost 5 bases, J lost 11 bases, and 10 bases stayed unmatched. The CDR3 extends over 15 amino acids. Germline V gene sequence: CDR1 MDHEN, CDR2 SYDVKM. The DNA for the CDR3 is TGTGCCAGCAGTAAAGGACTAGCGGGATCGGATAAGCAGTTCTTC. This encodes CASSKGLAGSDKQFF.

Of note for this clonotype: It may be a read error: a sequence one base away is much more abundant. The J gene is TRBJ2-2, the V gene TRBV3-1; D perhaps matches TRBD2 (5 bases). This CDR3 is built from 13 residues. Germline-derived CDR1 and CDR2 are LGHDT and YNNKEL (reference sequence). The CDR3 DNA sequence: TGTGCCAGCAGCCCCGGGCTTACCGGGGAGCCGTTTTTT. Protein sequence: CASSPGLTGEPFF. The full variable domain, its missing parts supplied by reference TRBV3-1 and TRBJ2-2, is DTAVSQTPKYLVTQMGNDKSIKCEQNLGHDTMYWYKQDSKKFLKIMFSYNNKELIINETVPNRFSPKSPDKAHLNLHINSLELGDSAVYFCASSPGLTGEPFFGEGSRLTVL.

This clonotype came up a few times. The J gene is TRBJ1-1, the V gene TRBV19; TRBD1 is a possible D gene (6 bases). CDR1 is LNHDA and CDR2 is SQIVND in the germline V gene (reference sequence). V was shortened by 3 bases and J by 6 bases, with 14 bases between the two germline ends. The CDR3 loop spans 14 amino acids. CDR3 nucleotides: TGTGCCAGTAGTATCGGGGGCAAGTATTCTGAAGCTTTCTTT. It translates to CASSIGGKYSEAFF.